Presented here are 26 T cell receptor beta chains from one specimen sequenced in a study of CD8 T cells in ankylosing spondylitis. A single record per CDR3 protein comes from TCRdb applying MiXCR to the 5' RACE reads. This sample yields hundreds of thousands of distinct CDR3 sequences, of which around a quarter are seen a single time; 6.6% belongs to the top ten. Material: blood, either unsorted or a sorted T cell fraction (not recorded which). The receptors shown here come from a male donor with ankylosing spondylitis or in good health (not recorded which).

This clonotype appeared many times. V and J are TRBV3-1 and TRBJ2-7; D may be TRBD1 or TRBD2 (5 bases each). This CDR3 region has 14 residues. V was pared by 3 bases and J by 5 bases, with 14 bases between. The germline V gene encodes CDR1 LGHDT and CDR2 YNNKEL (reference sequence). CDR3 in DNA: TGTGCCAGCAGCCATTGGGGGAGTGGCGACGAGCAGTACTTC. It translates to CASSHWGSGDEQYF.

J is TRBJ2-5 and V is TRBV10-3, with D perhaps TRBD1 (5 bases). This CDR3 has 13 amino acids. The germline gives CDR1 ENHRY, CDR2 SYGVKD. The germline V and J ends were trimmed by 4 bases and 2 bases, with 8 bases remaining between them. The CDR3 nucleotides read TGTGCCATCAGTGGGTACAGGCAAGAGACCCAGTACTTC. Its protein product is CAISGYRQETQYF.

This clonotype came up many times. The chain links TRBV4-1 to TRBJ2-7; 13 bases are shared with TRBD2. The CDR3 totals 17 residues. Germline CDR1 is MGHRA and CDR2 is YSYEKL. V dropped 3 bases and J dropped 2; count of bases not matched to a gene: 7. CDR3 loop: CASSQAPGLAGAYEQYF. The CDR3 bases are TGCGCCAGCAGCCAGGCACCAGGACTAGCGGGAGCCTACGAGCAGTACTTC.

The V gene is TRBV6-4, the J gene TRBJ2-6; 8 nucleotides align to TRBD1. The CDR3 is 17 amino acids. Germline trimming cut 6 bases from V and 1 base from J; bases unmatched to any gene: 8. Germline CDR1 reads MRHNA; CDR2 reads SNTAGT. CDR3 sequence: CASRPGQESSGANVLTF. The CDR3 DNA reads TGTGCCAGCAGACCGGGACAGGAAAGTTCTGGGGCCAACGTCCTGACTTTC.

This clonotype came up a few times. The CDR3 reads CSALVGPREEQYF. The CDR3 DNA sequence: TGCAGCGCTTTAGTGGGGCCTCGGGAGGAGCAGTACTTC. J is TRBJ2-7 and V is TRBV29-1; tentatively, D is TRBD2 (6 bases). V lost 7 bases, J lost 7 bases, and 20 bases lay in between. Per germline, CDR1 SQVTM and CDR2 ANQGSEA. The CDR3 runs to 13 residues.

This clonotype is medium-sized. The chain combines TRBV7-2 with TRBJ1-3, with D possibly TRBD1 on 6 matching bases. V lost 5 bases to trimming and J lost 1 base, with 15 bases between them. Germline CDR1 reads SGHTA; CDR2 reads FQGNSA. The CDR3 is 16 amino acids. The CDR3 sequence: CASSKTQGLSGNTIYF. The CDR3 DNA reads TGTGCCAGCAGCAAGACCCAGGGGCTGTCTGGAAACACCATATATTTT.

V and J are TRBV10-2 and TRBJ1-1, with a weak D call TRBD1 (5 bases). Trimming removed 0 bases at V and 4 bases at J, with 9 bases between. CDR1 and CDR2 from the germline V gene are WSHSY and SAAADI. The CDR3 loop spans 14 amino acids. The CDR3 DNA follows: TGCGCCAGCAGTGAGTCGGGGGGTTCCACTGAAGCTTTCTTT. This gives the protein CASSESGGSTEAFF.

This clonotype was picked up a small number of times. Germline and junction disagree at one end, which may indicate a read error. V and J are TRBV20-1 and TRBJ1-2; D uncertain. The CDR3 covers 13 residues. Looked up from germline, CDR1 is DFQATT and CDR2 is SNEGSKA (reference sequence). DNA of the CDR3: TGCAGTGCTTATAGCCGGAACCACCGCTTCTCCCCCTTC. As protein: CSAYSRNHRFSPF.

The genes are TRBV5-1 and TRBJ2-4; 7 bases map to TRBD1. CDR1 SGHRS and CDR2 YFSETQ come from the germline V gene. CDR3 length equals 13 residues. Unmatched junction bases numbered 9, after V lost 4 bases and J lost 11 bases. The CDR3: CASSPGQALVQYF. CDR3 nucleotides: TGCGCCAGCAGCCCCGGACAGGCTCTCGTTCAGTACTTC.

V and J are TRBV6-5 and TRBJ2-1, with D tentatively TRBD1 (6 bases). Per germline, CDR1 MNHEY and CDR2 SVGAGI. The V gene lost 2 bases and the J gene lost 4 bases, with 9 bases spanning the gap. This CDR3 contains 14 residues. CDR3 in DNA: TGTGCCAGCAGTTACCAGCAGGGGTACAATGAGCAGTTCTTC. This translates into CASSYQQGYNEQFF.

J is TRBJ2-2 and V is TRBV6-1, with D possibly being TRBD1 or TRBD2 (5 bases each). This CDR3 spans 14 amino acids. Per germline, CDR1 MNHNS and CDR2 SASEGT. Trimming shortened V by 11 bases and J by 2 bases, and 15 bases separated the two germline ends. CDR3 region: CAGGKTANTGELFF. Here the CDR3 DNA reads TGTGCCGGGGGAAAGACAGCTAACACCGGGGAGCTGTTTTTT.

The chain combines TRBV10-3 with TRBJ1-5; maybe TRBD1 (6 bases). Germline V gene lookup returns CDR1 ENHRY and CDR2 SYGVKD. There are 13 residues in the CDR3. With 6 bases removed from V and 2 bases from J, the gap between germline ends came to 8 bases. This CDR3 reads CAISSGGNQPQHF. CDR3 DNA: TGTGCCATCAGCTCAGGGGGCAATCAGCCCCAGCATTTT.

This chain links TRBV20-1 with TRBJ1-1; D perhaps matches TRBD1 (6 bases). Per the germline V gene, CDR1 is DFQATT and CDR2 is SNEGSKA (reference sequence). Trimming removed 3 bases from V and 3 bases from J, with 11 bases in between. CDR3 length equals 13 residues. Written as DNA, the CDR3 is TGCAGTGCTAGGTACAGGGCAGACACTGAAGCTTTCTTT. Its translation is CSARYRADTEAFF.

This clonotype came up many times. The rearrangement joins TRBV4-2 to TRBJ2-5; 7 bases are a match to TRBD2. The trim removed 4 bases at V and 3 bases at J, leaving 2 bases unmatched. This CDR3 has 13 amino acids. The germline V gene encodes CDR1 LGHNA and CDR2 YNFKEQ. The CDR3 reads CASSLGTKETQYF. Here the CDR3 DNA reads TGTGCCAGCAGCCTCGGGACTAAAGAGACCCAGTACTTC.

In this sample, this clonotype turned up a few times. CDR3 protein: CSAEDTDTQYF. The CDR3 coding sequence is TGCAGCGCCGAGGACACAGATACGCAGTATTTT. This chain uses TRBV29-1 with TRBJ2-3; D gene uncertain. V gave up 7 bases and J gave up 2 bases, with 7 bases separating them. The germline gives CDR1 SQVTM, CDR2 ANQGSEA. This CDR3 region has 11 residues.

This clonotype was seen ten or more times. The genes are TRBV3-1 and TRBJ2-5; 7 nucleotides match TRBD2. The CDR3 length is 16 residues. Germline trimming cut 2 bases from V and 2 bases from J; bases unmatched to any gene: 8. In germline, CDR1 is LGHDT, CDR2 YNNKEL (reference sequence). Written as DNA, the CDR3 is TGTGCCAGCAGCCAAAGAGGCAGCGGGATACAAGAGACCCAGTACTTC. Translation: CASSQRGSGIQETQYF.

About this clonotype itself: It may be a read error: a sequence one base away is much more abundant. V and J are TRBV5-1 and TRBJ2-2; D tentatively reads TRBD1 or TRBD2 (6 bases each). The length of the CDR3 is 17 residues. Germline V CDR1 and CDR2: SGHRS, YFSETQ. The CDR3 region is CASRLYMDSRNTGGLFF. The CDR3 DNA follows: TGCGCCAGCAGGCTCTACATGGACAGCCGGAACACCGGGGGGCTGTTTTTT.

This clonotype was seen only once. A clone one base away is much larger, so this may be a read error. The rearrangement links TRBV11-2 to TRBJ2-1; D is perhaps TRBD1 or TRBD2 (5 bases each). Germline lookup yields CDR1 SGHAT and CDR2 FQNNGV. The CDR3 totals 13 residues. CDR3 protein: CASSVGVNNEQIF. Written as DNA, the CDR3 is TGTGCCAGCAGCGTGGGGGTGAACAATGAGCAGATCTTC.

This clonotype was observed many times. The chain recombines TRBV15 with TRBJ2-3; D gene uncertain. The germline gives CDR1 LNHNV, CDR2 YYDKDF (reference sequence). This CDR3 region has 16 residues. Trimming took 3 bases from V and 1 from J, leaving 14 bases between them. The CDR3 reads CATSSNGLGGTDTQYF. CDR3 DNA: TGTGCCACCAGCAGTAACGGGCTTGGCGGCACAGATACGCAGTATTTT.

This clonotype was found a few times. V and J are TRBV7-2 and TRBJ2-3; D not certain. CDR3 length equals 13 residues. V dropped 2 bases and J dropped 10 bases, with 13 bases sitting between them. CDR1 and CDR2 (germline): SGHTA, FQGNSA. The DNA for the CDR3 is TGTGCCAGCAGCTTATCTCGGCTAAGGGCGCAGTATTTT. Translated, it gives CASSLSRLRAQYF.

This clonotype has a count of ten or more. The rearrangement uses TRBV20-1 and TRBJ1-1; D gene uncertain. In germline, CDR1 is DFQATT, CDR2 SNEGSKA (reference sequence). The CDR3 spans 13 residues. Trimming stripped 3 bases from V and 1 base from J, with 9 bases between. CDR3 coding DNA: TGCAGTGCTAGTTCAGCAAAGAACACTGAAGCTTTCTTT. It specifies CSASSAKNTEAFF.

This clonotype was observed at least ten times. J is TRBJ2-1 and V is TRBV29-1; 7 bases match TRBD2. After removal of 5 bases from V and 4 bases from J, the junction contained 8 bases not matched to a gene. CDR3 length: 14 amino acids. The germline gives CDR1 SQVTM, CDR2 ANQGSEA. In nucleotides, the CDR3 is TGCAGCGTTCAGGGCGGGAGTACGTACAATGAGCAGTTCTTC. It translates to CSVQGGSTYNEQFF.

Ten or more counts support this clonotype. The CDR3 DNA sequence: TGTGCCAGCAGCCCGGGTAGCGTGGGTCAGCCCCAGCATTTT. Translated, it gives CASSPGSVGQPQHF. This chain connects TRBV28 to TRBJ1-5; D call uncertain. The germline V and J ends were trimmed by 6 bases and 6 bases, with 15 bases remaining between them. The CDR3 has 14 amino acids. Per the germline V gene, CDR1 is MDHEN and CDR2 is SYDVKM.

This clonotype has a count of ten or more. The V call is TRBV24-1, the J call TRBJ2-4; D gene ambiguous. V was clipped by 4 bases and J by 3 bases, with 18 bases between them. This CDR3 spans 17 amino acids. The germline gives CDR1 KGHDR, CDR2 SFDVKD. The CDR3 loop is CATSDRASLGGKNIQYF. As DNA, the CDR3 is TGTGCCACCAGTGACCGGGCGTCTCTGGGTGGCAAAAACATTCAGTACTTC.

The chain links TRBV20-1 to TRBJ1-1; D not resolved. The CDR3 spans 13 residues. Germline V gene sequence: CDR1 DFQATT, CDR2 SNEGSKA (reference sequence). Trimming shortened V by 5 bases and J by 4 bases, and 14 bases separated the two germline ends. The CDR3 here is CSAHPGSGTEAFF. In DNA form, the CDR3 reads TGCAGTGCTCATCCGGGCTCGGGCACTGAAGCTTTCTTT.

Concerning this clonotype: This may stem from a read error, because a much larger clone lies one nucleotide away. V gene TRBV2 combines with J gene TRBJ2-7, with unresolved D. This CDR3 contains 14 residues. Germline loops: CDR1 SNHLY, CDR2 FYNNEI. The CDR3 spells CAGSLVSQHYEQYF. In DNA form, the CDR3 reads TGTGCCGGCAGCCTGGTGTCCCAACACTACGAGCAGTACTTC.